This TCR beta chain comes out of a study of CD8+CD57+ T cells in acquired aplastic anemia. This CDR3 is 14 amino acids long. Per the germline V gene, CDR1 is LNHDA and CDR2 is SQIVND (reference sequence). Unmatched junction bases numbered 4, after V lost 6 bases and J lost 7 bases. Patients selected for sequencing had displayed CD8+CD57+ cell expansion by flow cytometry. The table lists this clonotype with a few counts. The use of genomic DNA as template underpinned the TCR beta VDJ and CDR3 profiling. TCRdb independently ran MiXCR on the reads; one entry per CDR3 protein. The table includes 120,000 or so distinct CDR3 sequences, about two fifths detected once.

The V and J genes are TRBV19 and TRBJ1-6; 9 bases agree with TRBD1. The sequence derives from a human donor with aplastic anemia. What was sequenced was sorted CD4+, CD8+, or CD8+CD57+ T cells (not recorded which) from PBMCs. In nucleotides, the CDR3 is TGTGCCAGTAGGCCCGGGACAGGGAATTCACCCCTCCACTTT. It specifies CASRPGTGNSPLHF.